Here is one T cell receptor (beta chain) with its context. Its antigen is still unknown. Carried by the TCR beta cDNA libraries were unique molecular identifiers. TCRdb reprocessed the PCR reads with MiXCR, giving one entry per CDR3 protein. Of approximately 770,000 distinct CDR3 sequences listed, 35% to 55% are singletons. These data come from a study of post-analysis software for immune sequencing data. Points from the study as a whole: TRBV segments more frequent in patients than in controls numbered five and included TRBV5-6, TRBV5-1 and TRBV20-1.

With 4 bases removed from V and 11 bases from J, the gap between germline ends came to 17 bases. Germline V lookup: CDR1 LGHNA, CDR2 YSLEER. The CDR3 runs 13 residues. The sequenced sample consisted of blood. The V gene is TRBV4-3, the J gene TRBJ1-1; no clear D gene. The TCR comes from a girl between 5 and 17 years old with multiple sclerosis. In nucleotides, the CDR3 is TGCGCCAGCAGCCGAGATCGTTCAGACGGGGCTTTCTTT. This codes for CASSRDRSDGAFF.